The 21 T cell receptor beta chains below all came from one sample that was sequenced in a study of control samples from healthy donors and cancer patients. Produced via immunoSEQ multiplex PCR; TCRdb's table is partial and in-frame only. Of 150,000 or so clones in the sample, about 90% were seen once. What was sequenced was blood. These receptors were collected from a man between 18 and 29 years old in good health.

This chain's CDR3 is CASSGLGGLGNGYTF. The CDR3, as DNA: TGTGCCAGCAGCGGACTAGGGGGTTTGGGGAATGGCTACACCTTC. The gene calls are TRBV6-5 and TRBJ1-2; TRBD1 is a possible D gene (6 bases). Trimming took 6 bases from V and 6 from J, leaving 20 bases between them. The CDR3 covers 15 residues. Looked up from germline, CDR1 is MNHEY and CDR2 is SVGAGI.

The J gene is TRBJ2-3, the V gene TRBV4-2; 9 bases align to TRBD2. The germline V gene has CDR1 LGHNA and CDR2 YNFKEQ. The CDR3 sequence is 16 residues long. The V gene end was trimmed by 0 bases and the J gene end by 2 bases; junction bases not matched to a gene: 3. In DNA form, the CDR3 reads TGTGCCAGCAGCCAAGATCCTAGCGGGGCCACAGATACGCAGTATTTT. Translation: CASSQDPSGATDTQYF.

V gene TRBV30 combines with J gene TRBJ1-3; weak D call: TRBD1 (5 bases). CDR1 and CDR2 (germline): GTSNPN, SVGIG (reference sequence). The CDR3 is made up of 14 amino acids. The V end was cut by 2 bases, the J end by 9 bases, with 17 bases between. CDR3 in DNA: TGTGCCTGGAGTTGGGACCGAAGTGTTGGCACCATATATTTT. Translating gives CAWSWDRSVGTIYF.

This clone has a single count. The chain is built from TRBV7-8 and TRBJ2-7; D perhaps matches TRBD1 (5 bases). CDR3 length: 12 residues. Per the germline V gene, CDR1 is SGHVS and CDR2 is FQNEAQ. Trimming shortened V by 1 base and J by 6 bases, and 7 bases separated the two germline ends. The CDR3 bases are TGTGCCAGCAGCTTAGGACAGAGCGAGCAGTACTTC. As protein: CASSLGQSEQYF.

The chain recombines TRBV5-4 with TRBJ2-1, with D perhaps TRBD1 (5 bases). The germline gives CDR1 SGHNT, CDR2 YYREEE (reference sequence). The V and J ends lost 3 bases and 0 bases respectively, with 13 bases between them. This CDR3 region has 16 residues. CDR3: CASSSQGDSSYNEQFF. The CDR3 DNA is TGTGCCAGCAGCTCCCAGGGCGACAGCTCCTACAATGAGCAGTTCTTC.

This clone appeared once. CDR3 DNA: TGTGCCAGTAGTAGAGGGACGGCGGGGGAAAAACTGTTTTTT. Translating it yields CASSRGTAGEKLFF. V usage is TRBV19 and J usage is TRBJ1-4, with D possibly TRBD1 on 5 matching bases. Germline values: CDR1 LNHDA, CDR2 SQIVND (reference sequence). The V end lost 4 bases, the J end lost 8 bases, and 14 bases lay between the germline ends. This CDR3 has 14 amino acids.

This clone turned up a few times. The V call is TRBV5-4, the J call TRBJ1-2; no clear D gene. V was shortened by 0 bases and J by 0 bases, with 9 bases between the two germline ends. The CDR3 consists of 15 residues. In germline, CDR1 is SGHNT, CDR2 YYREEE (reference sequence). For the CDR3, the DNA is TGTGCCAGCAGCTTGGGGTCAGGAGCTAACTATGGCTACACCTTC. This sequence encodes CASSLGSGANYGYTF.

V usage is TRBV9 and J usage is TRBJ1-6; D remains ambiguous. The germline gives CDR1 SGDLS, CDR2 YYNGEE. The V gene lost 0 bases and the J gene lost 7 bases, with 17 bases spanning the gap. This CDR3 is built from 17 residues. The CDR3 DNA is TGTGCCAGCAGCGTAGATAGGACCTGGGGTTGGAATTCACCCCTCCACTTT. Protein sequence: CASSVDRTWGWNSPLHF. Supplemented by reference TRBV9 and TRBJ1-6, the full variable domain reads DSGVTQTPKHLITATGQRVTLRCSPRSGDLSVYWYQQSLDQGLQFLIQYYNGEERAKGNILERFSAQQFPDLHSELNLSSLELGDSALYFCASSVDRTWGWNSPLHFGNGTRLTVT.

CDR3 DNA: TGTGCCAGCAGCCAAGACAGGATGAAATTACACACCGGGGAGCTGTTTTTT. It codes for CASSQDRMKLHTGELFF. This chain connects TRBV7-2 to TRBJ2-2; TRBD1 might be the D (6 bases). The CDR3 has 17 residues. Germline V gene data show CDR1 as SGHTA and CDR2 as FQGNSA. The V gene lost 5 bases and the J gene lost 3 bases, with 19 bases spanning the gap.

As DNA, the CDR3 is TGTGCCTGGAAGAAATTTCGAGGCGATGAGCAGTTCTTC. Its protein product is CAWKKFRGDEQFF. The chain recombines TRBV30 with TRBJ2-1; D is unclear. The CDR3 extends over 13 amino acids. Germline CDR1 GTSNPN, CDR2 SVGIG (reference sequence). V was shortened by 4 bases and J by 8 bases, with 15 bases between the two germline ends.

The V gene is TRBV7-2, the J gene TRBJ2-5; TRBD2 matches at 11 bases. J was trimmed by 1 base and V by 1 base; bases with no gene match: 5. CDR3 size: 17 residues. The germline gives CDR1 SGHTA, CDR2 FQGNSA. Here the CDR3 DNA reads TGTGCCAGCAGCTTAGGATCCGGGACTAGCGGCCAAGAGACCCAGTACTTC. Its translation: CASSLGSGTSGQETQYF.

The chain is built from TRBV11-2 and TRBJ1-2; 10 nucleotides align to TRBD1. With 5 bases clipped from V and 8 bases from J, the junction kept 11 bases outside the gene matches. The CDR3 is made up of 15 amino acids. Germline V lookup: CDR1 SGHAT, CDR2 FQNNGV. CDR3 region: CASSDGTGEAGGYTF. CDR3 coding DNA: TGTGCCAGCAGCGATGGGACAGGGGAGGCTGGGGGCTACACCTTC.

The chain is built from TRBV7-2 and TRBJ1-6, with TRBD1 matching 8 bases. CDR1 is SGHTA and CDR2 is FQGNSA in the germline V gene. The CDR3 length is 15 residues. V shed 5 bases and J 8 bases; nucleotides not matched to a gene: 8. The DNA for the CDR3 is TGTGCCAGCAGCCCTTCCGGGACAGGCTATTCACCCCTCCACTTT. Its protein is CASSPSGTGYSPLHF.

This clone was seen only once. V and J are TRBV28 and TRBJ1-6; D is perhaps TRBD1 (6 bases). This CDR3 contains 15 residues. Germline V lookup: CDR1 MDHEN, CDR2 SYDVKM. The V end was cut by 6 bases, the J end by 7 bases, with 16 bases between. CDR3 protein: CASRPDRTLNSPLHF. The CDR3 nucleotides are TGTGCCAGCAGACCCGACAGGACGTTAAATTCACCCCTCCACTTT.

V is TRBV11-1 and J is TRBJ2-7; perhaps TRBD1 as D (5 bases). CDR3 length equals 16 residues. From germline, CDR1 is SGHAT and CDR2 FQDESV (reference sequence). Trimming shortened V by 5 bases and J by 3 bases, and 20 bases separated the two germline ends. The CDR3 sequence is CASSLMVDTSVYEQYF. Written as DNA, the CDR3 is TGTGCCAGCAGCCTCATGGTGGACACCTCGGTCTACGAGCAGTACTTC.

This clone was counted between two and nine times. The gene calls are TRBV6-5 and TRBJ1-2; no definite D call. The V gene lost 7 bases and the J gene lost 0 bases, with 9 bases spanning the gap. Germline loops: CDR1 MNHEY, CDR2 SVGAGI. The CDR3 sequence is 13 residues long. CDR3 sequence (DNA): TGTGCCAGCACCAAGGCGGCTAACTATGGCTACACCTTC. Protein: CASTKAANYGYTF.

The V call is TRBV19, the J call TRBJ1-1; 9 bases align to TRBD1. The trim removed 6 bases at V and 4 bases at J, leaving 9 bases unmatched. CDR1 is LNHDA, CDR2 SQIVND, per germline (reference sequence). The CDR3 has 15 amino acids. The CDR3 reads CASRPEQGARTEAFF. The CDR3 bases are TGTGCCAGTAGACCCGAACAGGGGGCGCGCACTGAAGCTTTCTTT.

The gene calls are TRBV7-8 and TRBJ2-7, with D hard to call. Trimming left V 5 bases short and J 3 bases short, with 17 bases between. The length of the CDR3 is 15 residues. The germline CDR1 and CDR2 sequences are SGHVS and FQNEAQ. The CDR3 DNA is TGTGCCAGCAGCCCCCCTCGGATCAGGATCTACGAGCAGTACTTC. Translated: CASSPPRIRIYEQYF.

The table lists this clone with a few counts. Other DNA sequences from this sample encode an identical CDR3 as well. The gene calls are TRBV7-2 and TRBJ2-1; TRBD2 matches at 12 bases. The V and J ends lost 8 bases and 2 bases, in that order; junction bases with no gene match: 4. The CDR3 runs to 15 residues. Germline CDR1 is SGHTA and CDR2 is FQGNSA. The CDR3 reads CASRLAGGPYNEQFF. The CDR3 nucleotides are TGTGCCAGCCGCCTAGCGGGGGGGCCCTACAATGAGCAGTTCTTC.

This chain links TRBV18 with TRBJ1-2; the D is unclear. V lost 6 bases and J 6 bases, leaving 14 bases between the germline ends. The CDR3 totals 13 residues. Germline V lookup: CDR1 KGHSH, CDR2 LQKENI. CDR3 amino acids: CASSATRSDGYTF. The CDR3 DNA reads TGTGCCAGCTCCGCGACCCGATCGGATGGCTACACCTTC.

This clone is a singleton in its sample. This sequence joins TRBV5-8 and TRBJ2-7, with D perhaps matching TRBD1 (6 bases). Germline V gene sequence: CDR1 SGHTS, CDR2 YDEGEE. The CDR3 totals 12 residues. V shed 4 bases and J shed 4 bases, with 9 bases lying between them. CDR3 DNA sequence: TGTGCCAGCAGCCAACAGGGTTACGAGCAGTACTTC. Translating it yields CASSQQGYEQYF.